These 29 T cell receptor beta chains share one sample of origin, sequenced in a study of blood T cell repertoires in COVID-19. Assay: immunoSEQ multiplex PCR; the TCRdb copy retains only in-frame clones and omits some. The sample has under 400,000 clones, 80% to 90% seen once. The sequencing input was peripheral blood. The receptors come from a woman in her twenties or thirties with COVID-19, enrolled during active disease.

CDR3 in amino acids: CASRATSGGGYTF. In DNA form, the CDR3 reads TGTGCCAGCAGGGCTACTTCGGGGGGAGGCTACACCTTC. This chain links TRBV14 with TRBJ1-2; a possible D gene is TRBD1 (5 bases). Trimming removed 6 bases from V and 8 bases from J, with 16 bases in between. Germline CDR1 is SGHDN and CDR2 is FVKESK. The CDR3 extends over 13 amino acids.

This chain connects TRBV10-2 to TRBJ2-1, with TRBD2 identical over 10 bases. Germline V lookup: CDR1 WSHSY, CDR2 SAAADI. CDR3 length: 17 residues. V lost 3 bases and J lost 4; bases outside the gene matches: 9. The CDR3 DNA reads as TGCGCCAGCAGTGAACCGCGACTAGCGGGTTTATACAATGAGCAGTTCTTC. It translates to CASSEPRLAGLYNEQFF.

This chain links TRBV18 with TRBJ2-1; 7 positions match TRBD1. V dropped 4 bases and J dropped 4; count of bases not matched to a gene: 4. The germline V gene has CDR1 KGHSH and CDR2 LQKENI. The CDR3 spans 14 residues. The CDR3 here is CASSQETGYNEQFF. The CDR3, as DNA: TGTGCCAGCTCACAAGAGACAGGGTACAATGAGCAGTTCTTC.

The J gene is TRBJ1-1, the V gene TRBV6-6; D uncertain. Germline lookup yields CDR1 MNHNY and CDR2 SVGAGI (reference sequence). V shed 0 bases and J shed 1 base, with 12 bases lying between them. This CDR3 is 16 amino acids long. The CDR3 spells CASSYSIGRKNTEAFF. The CDR3 DNA reads TGTGCCAGCAGTTACTCGATCGGCAGGAAGAACACTGAAGCTTTCTTT.

The chain carries TRBV28 and TRBJ2-7, with 7 bases aligning to TRBD1. V shed 6 bases, J shed 8 bases, and the junction held 13 bases outside the gene matches. This CDR3 is 14 amino acids long. Germline lookup yields CDR1 MDHEN and CDR2 SYDVKM. For the CDR3, the DNA is TGTGCCAGCAGCGACCTGGGACAGACTGGAAAGCAGTACTTC. Translated: CASSDLGQTGKQYF. Using reference TRBV28 and TRBJ2-7 for the parts outside the CDR3, the full variable domain is DVKVTQSSRYLVKRTGEKVFLECVQDMDHENMFWYRQDPGLGLRLIYFSYDVKMKEKGDIPEGYSVSREKKERFSLILESASTNQTSMYLCASSDLGQTGKQYFGPGTRLTVT.

The chain is built from TRBV11-2 and TRBJ2-7; 12 nucleotides match TRBD2. V shed 5 bases, J shed 6 bases, and the junction held 11 bases outside the gene matches. Germline CDR1 reads SGHAT; CDR2 reads FQNNGV. The CDR3 loop spans 16 amino acids. CDR3 sequence: CASSRSLAGGQREQYF. In DNA, the CDR3 is TGTGCCAGCAGCCGGTCACTAGCGGGAGGTCAACGCGAGCAGTACTTC.

This clone was picked up one time. The chain recombines TRBV6-1 with TRBJ1-5; D is possibly TRBD1 (6 bases). The CDR3 is 15 residues long. The V and J ends lost 1 base and 3 bases respectively, with 10 bases between them. CDR1 MNHNS and CDR2 SASEGT come from the germline V gene. Here the CDR3 DNA reads TGTGCCAGCAGTGAAGTTAGGGACATCAATCAGCCCCAGCATTTT. Translated: CASSEVRDINQPQHF.

The V gene is TRBV27, the J gene TRBJ2-3; possible D gene TRBD2, 5 bases. Deletions cut 8 bases from V and 6 bases from J, with 9 bases between. The CDR3 consists of 11 residues. CDR1 and CDR2 from the germline V gene are MNHEY and SMNVEV (reference sequence). CDR3 amino acids: CASGERDTQYF. The CDR3 region has the DNA TGTGCCAGCGGGGAGAGGGATACGCAGTATTTT.

CDR3 region: CASSYGTGLNTEAFF. In DNA, the CDR3 is TGTGCCAGCAGTTATGGGACAGGATTGAACACTGAAGCTTTCTTT. The chain couples TRBV6-5 to TRBJ1-1; 8 bases agree with TRBD1. The length of the CDR3 is 15 residues. V lost 3 bases, J lost 0 bases, and 3 bases stayed unmatched. Germline CDR1 and CDR2: MNHEY and SVGAGI.

This clone was counted a single time. The rearrangement uses TRBV4-1 and TRBJ2-7; 11 bases are a match to TRBD2. Looked up from germline, CDR1 is MGHRA and CDR2 is YSYEKL. This CDR3 contains 15 residues. The V and J ends lost 0 bases and 7 bases, in that order; junction bases with no gene match: 5. CDR3 loop: CASSQDLAGGREQYF. CDR3 bases: TGCGCCAGCAGCCAAGATTTAGCGGGAGGGAGAGAGCAGTACTTC.

The chain employs TRBV28 and TRBJ1-2, with 9 bases that match TRBD1. With 5 bases clipped from V and 4 bases from J, the junction kept 5 bases outside the gene matches. The CDR3 length is 14 residues. From germline, CDR1 is MDHEN and CDR2 SYDVKM. The CDR3 is CASSRQGVVYGYTF. In DNA, the CDR3 is TGTGCCAGCAGTCGACAGGGGGTAGTCTATGGCTACACCTTC.

The V call is TRBV2, the J call TRBJ2-3, with 15 bases that match TRBD2. CDR1 is SNHLY and CDR2 is FYNNEI in the germline V gene. This CDR3 is 15 amino acids long. J lost 11 bases, V lost 6 bases, and 9 bases had no gene match. DNA of the CDR3: TGTGCCAGCAGCCGACAGGGACTAGCGGGAGGAATGCAGTATTTT. It encodes CASSRQGLAGGMQYF.

The J gene is TRBJ2-7, the V gene TRBV5-6; TRBD2 agrees at 10 bases. The ends lost 4 bases at V and 3 bases at J; junction bases unmatched: 1. The CDR3 is 13 amino acids. In germline, CDR1 is SGHDT, CDR2 YYEEEE. The CDR3 loop reads CASSRTSGYEQYF. The CDR3 bases are TGTGCCAGCAGCCGGACTAGCGGCTACGAGCAGTACTTC.

This chain joins TRBV2 and TRBJ1-1; D is undetermined. The germline V gene has CDR1 SNHLY and CDR2 FYNNEI. V shed 4 bases and J shed 1 base, with 10 bases lying between them. The CDR3 totals 14 residues. CDR3 region: CASSAPGWNTEAFF. CDR3 bases: TGTGCCAGCAGTGCTCCAGGATGGAACACTGAAGCTTTCTTT.

The J gene is TRBJ2-3, the V gene TRBV28; perhaps TRBD1 as D (6 bases). Germline V gene sequence: CDR1 MDHEN, CDR2 SYDVKM. The V gene lost 10 bases and the J gene lost 1 base, with 18 bases spanning the gap. The CDR3 has 15 amino acids. The CDR3 is CATSLLAGGTDTQYF. The CDR3 DNA reads as TGTGCCACCTCCCTCCTAGCAGGGGGCACAGATACGCAGTATTTT.

The V gene is TRBV7-2, the J gene TRBJ2-3; 8 bases agree with TRBD2. Trimming removed 1 base from V and 7 bases from J; junction bases left unmatched: 4. Germline CDR1 reads SGHTA; CDR2 reads FQGNSA. This CDR3 has 14 residues. CDR3 sequence reads: CASSLDGRAYTQYF. CDR3 DNA sequence: TGTGCCAGCAGCTTAGACGGGAGGGCCTATACGCAGTATTTT.

This sequence joins TRBV19 and TRBJ2-6, with a tentative D call TRBD1 (6 bases). The CDR3 spans 17 residues. Germline values: CDR1 LNHDA, CDR2 SQIVND (reference sequence). V was trimmed by 10 bases and J by 0 bases, leaving 19 bases between them. This CDR3 is CATRKQGFGSGANVLTF. CDR3 DNA: TGTGCCACCAGAAAACAGGGTTTTGGCTCTGGGGCCAACGTCCTGACTTTC.

The CDR3 spells CASSVAGRTGGNGGTQYF. Written as DNA, the CDR3 is TGTGCCAGCAGCGTAGCTGGGAGGACAGGCGGAAACGGAGGTACGCAGTATTTT. V and J are TRBV9 and TRBJ2-3, with D possibly being TRBD1 (7 bases). The CDR3 extends over 18 amino acids. V was trimmed by 0 bases and J by 8 bases, leaving 25 bases between them. The germline CDR1 and CDR2 sequences are SGDLS and YYNGEE.

In DNA form, the CDR3 reads TGTGCCTGGAGAACAGGGGGGGGTTCGCACACTGAAGCTTTCTTT. Amino acid sequence: CAWRTGGGSHTEAFF. The chain couples TRBV30 to TRBJ1-1, with TRBD1 matching 8 bases. The CDR3 spans 15 residues. Germline V lookup: CDR1 GTSNPN, CDR2 SVGIG (reference sequence). With V trimmed by 3 bases and J by 3 bases, 9 bases remained unmatched.

The chain combines TRBV6-5 with TRBJ2-7; 10 bases are a match to TRBD1. This CDR3 has 14 residues. V trimming: 6 bases; J trimming: 3 bases; junction bases outside the gene matches: 5. The V gene's germline CDR1 is MNHEY and CDR2 SVGAGI. This CDR3 is CASRAGTGVYEQYF. For the CDR3, the DNA is TGTGCCAGCAGAGCCGGGACAGGGGTCTACGAGCAGTACTTC.

The genes are TRBV6-2 or TRBV6-3 and TRBJ2-3; 12 bases agree with TRBD2. This CDR3 region has 16 residues. Looked up from germline, CDR1 is MNHEY and CDR2 is SVGEGT. Unmatched junction bases numbered 2, after V lost 0 bases and J lost 4 bases. In nucleotides, the CDR3 is TGTGCCAGCAGTTACTCGGGGACTAGCGGGTCAGATACGCAGTATTTT. It encodes CASSYSGTSGSDTQYF.

The chain carries TRBV7-8 and TRBJ1-6; 7 nucleotides match TRBD1. In germline, CDR1 is SGHVS, CDR2 FQNEAQ. CDR3 length equals 16 residues. Unmatched junction bases numbered 12, after V lost 5 bases and J lost 8 bases. The CDR3 sequence is CASSQLVQGLYSPLHF. The DNA of the CDR3 is TGTGCCAGCAGCCAACTGGTACAGGGGTTGTATTCACCCCTCCACTTT.

The chain carries TRBV27 and TRBJ2-1; 9 nucleotides match TRBD1. The germline V gene encodes CDR1 MNHEY and CDR2 SMNVEV (reference sequence). With 3 bases clipped from V and 6 bases from J, the junction kept 9 bases outside the gene matches. This CDR3 spans 16 amino acids. CDR3 sequence reads: CASSFLGQGMGNEQFF. The CDR3, as DNA: TGTGCCAGCAGTTTCCTGGGACAGGGAATGGGCAATGAGCAGTTCTTC.

The V and J genes are TRBV28 and TRBJ2-7; D is unresolved. Germline CDR1 reads MDHEN; CDR2 reads SYDVKM. The CDR3 is 11 amino acids. V was cut by 5 bases and J by 7 bases, with 9 bases left in between. CDR3 sequence: CASSRRLEQYF. CDR3 DNA: TGTGCCAGCAGTCGCCGGTTAGAGCAGTACTTC.

The J gene is TRBJ2-3, the V gene TRBV11-2, with 10 positions matching TRBD2. The germline V gene encodes CDR1 SGHAT and CDR2 FQNNGV. This CDR3 region has 16 residues. V dropped 2 bases and J dropped 0; count of bases not matched to a gene: 2. Here the CDR3 DNA reads TGTGCCAGCAGCTTAACAGCGGGGGGGAGCACAGATACGCAGTATTTT. Translating it yields CASSLTAGGSTDTQYF.

This clone was counted a single time. V is TRBV19 and J is TRBJ1-1; D perhaps matches TRBD1 (5 bases). The germline V gene has CDR1 LNHDA and CDR2 SQIVND (reference sequence). Trimming took off 9 bases at V and 3 bases at J, with 23 bases between the two ends. CDR3 length: 16 amino acids. CDR3 loop: CASTSSRAEWDTEAFF. The CDR3 region has the DNA TGTGCCAGCACCTCTTCCAGGGCGGAGTGGGACACTGAAGCTTTCTTT. The whole variable domain, filled in from reference TRBV19 and TRBJ1-1, reads DGGITQSPKYLFRKEGQNVTLSCEQNLNHDAMYWYRQDPGQGLRLIYYSQIVNDFQKGDIAEGYSVSREKKESFPLTVTSAQKNPTAFYLCASTSSRAEWDTEAFFGQGTRLTVV.

The CDR3 reads CASSVGNGNSRETQYF. The CDR3, as DNA: TGTGCCAGCAGCGTAGGCAACGGGAACAGCCGAGAGACCCAGTACTTC. The chain joins TRBV9 to TRBJ2-5; D perhaps matches TRBD2 (5 bases). CDR3 length: 16 amino acids. Trimming removed 0 bases at V and 4 bases at J, with 16 bases between. Germline values: CDR1 SGDLS, CDR2 YYNGEE.

The chain links TRBV7-2 to TRBJ2-2; D call uncertain. Trimming stripped 1 base from V and 6 bases from J, with 9 bases between. The germline V gene encodes CDR1 SGHTA and CDR2 FQGNSA. The CDR3 sequence is 14 residues long. This CDR3 is CASSLGSGPGELFF. DNA of the CDR3: TGTGCCAGCAGCTTAGGTTCTGGGCCCGGGGAGCTGTTTTTT.

The chain has TRBV6-2 or TRBV6-3 and TRBJ2-5; 13 nucleotides align to TRBD2. The V and J ends lost 6 bases and 4 bases, in that order; junction bases with no gene match: 8. The CDR3 runs to 16 residues. CDR1 and CDR2 from the germline V gene are MNHEY and SVGEGT. Here the CDR3 reads CASSRGGLAGVETQYF. The CDR3 DNA sequence: TGTGCCAGCAGCCGGGGAGGACTAGCGGGGGTAGAGACCCAGTACTTC.